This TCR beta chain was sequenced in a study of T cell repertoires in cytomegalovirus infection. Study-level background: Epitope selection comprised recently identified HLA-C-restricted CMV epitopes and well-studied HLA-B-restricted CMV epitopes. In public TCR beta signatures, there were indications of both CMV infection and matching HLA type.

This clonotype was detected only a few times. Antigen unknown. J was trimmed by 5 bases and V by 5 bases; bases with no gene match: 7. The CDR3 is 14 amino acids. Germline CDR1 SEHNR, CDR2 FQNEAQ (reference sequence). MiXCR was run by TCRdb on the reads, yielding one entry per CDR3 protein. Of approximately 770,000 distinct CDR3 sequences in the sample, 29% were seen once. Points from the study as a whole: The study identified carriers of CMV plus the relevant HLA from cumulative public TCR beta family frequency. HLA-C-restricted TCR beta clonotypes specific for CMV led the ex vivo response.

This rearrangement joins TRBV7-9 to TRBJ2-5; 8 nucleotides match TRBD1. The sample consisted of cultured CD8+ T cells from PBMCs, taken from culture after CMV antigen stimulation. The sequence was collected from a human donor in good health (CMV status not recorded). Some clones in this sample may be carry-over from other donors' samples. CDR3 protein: CASSPQGASETQYF. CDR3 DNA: TGTGCCAGCAGCCCTCAGGGGGCTTCCGAGACCCAGTACTTC.